This T cell receptor beta chain emerged from a study of spatial heterogeneity in lung cancer. Trimming took 9 bases from V and 5 from J, leaving 11 bases between them. The germline gives CDR1 MDHEN, CDR2 SYDVKM. CDR3 size: 12 residues. TCRdb ran MiXCR on the 5' RACE reads and lists one entry per CDR3 protein. The table records 100,000 or so distinct CDR3 sequences, roughly 4.5% of them present only once. General study findings and limits: Counts of expanded intratumoral alpha and beta TCRs tracked tumor mutation counts.

Regarding time point: sample taken at primary tumor resection. This clonotype has at least ten counts. Its cognate antigen is unknown. J is TRBJ1-5 and V is TRBV28; D possibly corresponds to TRBD1 (5 bases). Sequenced material: lung tumor tissue, taken at surgery. The source of this sequence is a male donor with early-stage non-small cell lung cancer. This CDR3 reads CASKGGDQPQHF. The CDR3 coding sequence is TGTGCCAGTAAGGGAGGGGATCAGCCCCAGCATTTT.